This T cell receptor (beta chain) was obtained from a study of T-cell memory formation after mild COVID-19. The CDR3 is 16 amino acids. Germline V CDR1 and CDR2: SGHDT, YYEEEE. Trimming shortened V by 0 bases and J by 3 bases, and 13 bases separated the two germline ends. Constant-segment primers were used for 5'RACE, and the resulting TCR alpha and TCR beta cDNA libraries carried sample barcodes and UMIs. Via MiXCR, TCRdb re-called the 5' RACE reads, giving one row per CDR3 protein. The sample includes 450,000 or so distinct CDR3 sequences, 20% to 25% of them seen just once. The chain links TRBV5-6 to TRBJ2-4, with D possibly TRBD2 on 5 matching bases. The source of this sequence is an adult woman who had mild COVID-19 (a few samples of this study predate the infection). Cell type and time point are not known. The sequenced material came from PBMCs or a T cell subset sorted from them (not recorded which). The CDR3 bases are TGTGCCAGCAGCTTGGATCTATTTGGGAGCAAAAACATTCAGTACTTC. It is translated as CASSLDLFGSKNIQYF.